The 7 T cell receptor beta chains below were found in one sample sequenced in a study of response to subunit inactivated influenza vaccine. TCRdb re-derived calls from the RT-PCR reads in MiXCR, one entry per CDR3 protein. Here the sample spans around 850,000 distinct CDR3 sequences, roughly 18% being singletons. This specimen consisted of PBMCs from blood, obtained about 5 days after vaccination. Receptors originate from a man in his fifties who received an inactivated influenza vaccine.

This clonotype came up many times. V usage is TRBV5-1 and J usage is TRBJ2-1; the D call may be TRBD1 or TRBD2 (5 bases each). V was clipped by 0 bases and J by 8 bases, with 15 bases between them. This CDR3 has 15 residues. Germline CDR1 and CDR2: SGHRS and YFSETQ. The DNA of the CDR3 is TGCGCCAGCAGCTTGGCCCCAGGGACGGTCTATGAGCAGTTCTTC. Its translation: CASSLAPGTVYEQFF.

About this clonotype: A much larger clone differs by one base, so this may be a read error. V usage is TRBV20-1 and J usage is TRBJ2-1; the D gene is possibly TRBD2 (5 bases). Per germline, CDR1 DFQATT and CDR2 SNEGSKA (reference sequence). The CDR3 contains 15 residues. The V and J ends lost 5 bases and 5 bases respectively, with 19 bases between them. Here the CDR3 reads CSAQGLSGYNNEQFF. CDR3 DNA sequence: TGCAGTGCTCAAGGACTGAGCGGATATAACAATGAGCAGTTCTTC.

This clonotype has only a few counts. This chain connects TRBV10-2 to TRBJ2-7; the D is unclear. Trimming removed 4 bases at V and 0 bases at J, with 10 bases between. Germline V lookup: CDR1 WSHSY, CDR2 SAAADI. CDR3 size: 14 residues. The CDR3, as DNA: TGCGCCAGCAGTGGGGCCCGAACCTCCTACGAGCAGTACTTC. Its translation is CASSGARTSYEQYF.

This clonotype turned up a few times. CDR3 protein: CASRRQPTGPPQDTQYF. The CDR3 nucleotides read TGTGCCAGCAGAAGACAACCCACAGGGCCCCCACAGGATACGCAGTATTTT. The chain combines TRBV7-2 with TRBJ2-3; the D gene is possibly TRBD1 (6 bases). The CDR3 totals 17 residues. Trimming took 6 bases from V and 6 from J, leaving 25 bases between them. From germline, CDR1 is SGHTA and CDR2 FQGNSA.

This clonotype was seen a few times. This chain uses TRBV3-1 with TRBJ2-5, with TRBD2 matching over 13 bases. The CDR3 runs to 16 residues. Per the germline V gene, CDR1 is LGHDT and CDR2 is YNNKEL (reference sequence). V trimming: 1 base; J trimming: 3 bases; junction bases outside the gene matches: 2. In DNA, the CDR3 is TGTGCCAGCAGCCAAGCCGGACTAGCGGGAGAAGAGACCCAGTACTTC. It yields the protein CASSQAGLAGEETQYF.

This clonotype was counted a few times. The rearrangement links TRBV7-2 to TRBJ1-1; D is unclear. Germline V gene lookup returns CDR1 SGHTA and CDR2 FQGNSA. V was clipped by 4 bases and J by 5 bases, with 11 bases between them. This CDR3 has 13 amino acids. The CDR3 region is CASSSTTRTEAFF. In DNA form, the CDR3 reads TGTGCCAGCAGCTCGACCACCCGGACTGAAGCTTTCTTT.

The chain links TRBV20-1 to TRBJ2-7; D unresolved. The CDR3 runs 13 residues. The germline V and J ends were trimmed by 3 bases and 0 bases, with 9 bases remaining between them. CDR1 is DFQATT, CDR2 SNEGSKA, per germline (reference sequence). DNA of the CDR3: TGCAGTGCTAGTAAGGCAGGCTCCTACGAGCAGTACTTC. As protein: CSASKAGSYEQYF.